The next 7 T cell receptor beta chains were all read from a single sample in a study of blood T cell repertoires in COVID-19. Clones were read by immunoSEQ multiplex PCR, and TCRdb kept only the in-frame ones, dropping some. This sample has 250,000 to 400,000 clones; around 86% occur once, and the top ten carry 1%. Sequences were obtained from peripheral blood. The receptors stem from a man in his fifties or sixties with active or convalescent COVID-19.

This chain connects TRBV5-1 to TRBJ1-4; 9 nucleotides line up with TRBD1. V dropped 4 bases and J dropped 7; count of bases not matched to a gene: 8. From germline, CDR1 is SGHRS and CDR2 YFSETQ. The CDR3 has 15 residues. In DNA, the CDR3 is TGCGCCAGCAGCGGGCCGGGACAGGGCCGTGAAAAACTGTTTTTT. Protein sequence: CASSGPGQGREKLFF.

This clone was found once. The chain has TRBV6-4 and TRBJ2-7; D is undetermined. V lost 3 bases to trimming and J lost 6 bases, with 18 bases between them. The germline CDR1 and CDR2 sequences are MRHNA and SNTAGT. This CDR3 spans 15 amino acids. The CDR3 DNA reads as TGTGCCAGCAGTGAAGATGACTCCATCCTCCCCGAGCAGTACTTC. Its translation is CASSEDDSILPEQYF.

Concerning this clone itself: This sample includes further DNA sequences coding for the same CDR3. The rearrangement joins TRBV10-1 to TRBJ2-2; 9 positions match TRBD2. In germline, CDR1 is WNHNN, CDR2 SYGVQD (reference sequence). The CDR3 spans 14 residues. The V gene end was trimmed by 8 bases and the J gene end by 3 bases; junction bases not matched to a gene: 4. CDR3 amino acids: CASRAGGDTGELFF. CDR3 DNA: TGCGCCAGCCGGGCGGGAGGGGACACCGGGGAGCTGTTTTTT.

The chain has TRBV2 and TRBJ2-7; 8 bases agree with TRBD1. V trimming: 5 bases; J trimming: 5 bases; junction bases outside the gene matches: 11. The germline V gene has CDR1 SNHLY and CDR2 FYNNEI. The CDR3 length is 15 residues. CDR3 region: CASSLFPRTGNEQYF. The CDR3 DNA reads as TGTGCCAGCAGTCTCTTTCCGCGGACAGGGAACGAGCAGTACTTC.

This sequence joins TRBV5-1 and TRBJ1-2; D is undetermined. Trimming shortened V by 1 base and J by 6 bases, and 10 bases separated the two germline ends. CDR3 size: 13 residues. From germline, CDR1 is SGHRS and CDR2 YFSETQ. The CDR3 sequence: CASSLSGWDGYTF. In DNA form, the CDR3 reads TGCGCCAGCAGCTTGTCAGGCTGGGATGGCTACACCTTC.

The rearrangement links TRBV11-3 to TRBJ2-1; 11 bases agree with TRBD2. Trimming took 5 bases from V and 10 from J; bases not matched to a gene: 13. The CDR3 has 16 amino acids. The germline V gene encodes CDR1 SGHNT and CDR2 YENEEA. For the CDR3, the DNA is TGTGCCAGCAGCCCATCCGGGACTAGCGGTCTCGGGGAGCAGTTCTTC. This encodes CASSPSGTSGLGEQFF. The complete variable domain, with remaining parts taken from reference TRBV11-3 and TRBJ2-1, reads EAGVVQSPRYKIIEKKQPVAFWCNPISGHNTLYWYLQNLGQGPELLIRYENEEAVDDSQLPKDRFSAERLKGVDSTLKIQPAELGDSAVYLCASSPSGTSGLGEQFFGPGTRLTVL.

The V gene is TRBV11-1, the J gene TRBJ2-7; 10 positions agree with TRBD1. Trimming took 7 bases from V and 2 from J; bases not matched to a gene: 8. There are 15 residues in the CDR3. Germline assignment: CDR1 SGHAT and CDR2 FQDESV (reference sequence). The CDR3 bases are TGTGCCAGCACGCGGGGCGGGACAGGGGCCTACGAGCAGTACTTC. Its protein is CASTRGGTGAYEQYF.